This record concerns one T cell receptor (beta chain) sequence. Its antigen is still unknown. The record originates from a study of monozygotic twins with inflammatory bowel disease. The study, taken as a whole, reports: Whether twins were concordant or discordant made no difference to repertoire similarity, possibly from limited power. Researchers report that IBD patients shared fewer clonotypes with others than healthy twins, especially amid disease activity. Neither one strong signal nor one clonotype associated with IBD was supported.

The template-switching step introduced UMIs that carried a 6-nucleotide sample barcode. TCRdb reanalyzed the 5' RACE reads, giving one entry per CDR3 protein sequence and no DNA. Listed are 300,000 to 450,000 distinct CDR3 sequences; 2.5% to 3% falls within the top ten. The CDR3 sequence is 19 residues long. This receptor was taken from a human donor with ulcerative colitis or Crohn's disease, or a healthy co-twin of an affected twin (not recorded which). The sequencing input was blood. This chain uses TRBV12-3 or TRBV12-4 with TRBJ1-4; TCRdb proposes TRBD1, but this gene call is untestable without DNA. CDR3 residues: CASSLAAGQGGSTNEKLFF.